Listed below are T cell receptor beta chains from one sample, sequenced in a study of cytotoxic CD8 clonotypes in ibrutinib-treated CLL. TCRdb's copy holds only in-frame clones and misses some; the assay was immunoSEQ multiplex PCR. Among some 140,000 clones listed, about 80% were seen once. This material consisted of PBMCs, taken after 12 months of ibrutinib treatment. These receptors originate from a human donor with chronic lymphocytic leukemia. Both conserved end residues are part of each CDR3. The order of the fields is V gene, J gene, D gene, CDR3 length, CDR3 protein. A D gene is named only where the DNA matches it firmly.

>TRBV6-5|TRBJ2-2|-|16
CASSYSQRGYTGELFF
>TRBV28|TRBJ1-2|-|13
CASRPGTLYGYTF
>TRBV5-1|TRBJ2-7|TRBD2|15
CASSLTTGTNYEQYF
>TRBV30|TRBJ1-5|-|13
CAWNSRGDQPQHF
>TRBV7-2|TRBJ2-7|-|16
CASSLEGLELSYEQYF
>TRBV6-1|TRBJ2-3|TRBD2|15
CASSFLAGSTDTQYF
>TRBV28|TRBJ1-3|-|17
CASSSAPQSASGNTIYF
>TRBV11-2|TRBJ2-3|-|16
CASSSARDPTTDTQYF
>TRBV6-5|TRBJ1-1|-|14
CASRLQGWGSRAFF
>TRBV19|TRBJ1-2|-|14
CASSIQDRNYGYTF
>TRBV10-3|TRBJ2-1|TRBD2|15
CAISEDTSGSNEQFF
>TRBV5-1|TRBJ2-1|TRBD2|15
CASSLGASGYNEQFF
>TRBV19|TRBJ1-1|-|15
CASRLAPGADTEAFF
>TRBV6-6|TRBJ1-1|-|13
CASSFEGNTEAFF
>TRBV4-1|TRBJ1-3|-|19
CASSQGPRGPPEAGNTIYF
>TRBV5-6|TRBJ2-4|TRBD1|14
CASSPWDSKNIQYF
>TRBV29-1|TRBJ2-7|TRBD2|22
CSARSGTTNVPGLAGGPYEQYF
>TRBV6-5|TRBJ2-7|-|13
CASSPVTLYEQYF
>TRBV7-9|TRBJ2-1|TRBD2|14
CASSFMTSGDEQFF
>TRBV9|TRBJ2-2|-|12
CASSVANGELFF
>TRBV7-2|TRBJ2-3|-|16
CASSLGFGSATDTQYF
>TRBV28|TRBJ2-3|TRBD2|15
CASSLPAGGPDTQYF
>TRBV7-9|TRBJ2-2|TRBD2|15
CASRSSGGNTGELFF
>TRBV5-6|TRBJ1-1|TRBD1|17
CASSSMLQGIRNTEAFF
>TRBV7-2|TRBJ2-7|TRBD2|15
CASSLGLAGDYEQYF